This is a list of T cell receptor beta chains from one sample in a study of glioma-infiltrating T cells. Each CDR3 protein gets one entry after TCRdb re-called the multiplex PCR reads with MiXCR. The table has 90,000 to 100,000 distinct CDR3 sequences, 35% to 45% seen once. The sample comprised glioma tissue, nonneoplastic brain tissue, or PBMCs (not recorded which). The receptor source for this set is a human donor with low-grade glioma or glioblastoma, undergoing nonglioma brain surgery, or in good health (not recorded which). The CDR3 runs from the conserved cysteine through the conserved F or W. Fields, in order: CDR3 DNA, CDR3 protein, J gene, clone size, D gene, V gene, CDR3 length. A D gene is named only where the DNA matches it firmly. Not all rows give a size; the values are once, few, many and, for expanded clones, a class.

TGTGCCAGCAGACCGGGACAGGGCGTGGGAGGCTACACCTTC CASRPGQGVGGYTF TRBJ1-2 many TRBD1 TRBV2 14
TGTGCCAGCAGCTCGTGGACAGTCTACGAGCAGTACTTC CASSSWTVYEQYF TRBJ2-7 many . TRBV5-6 13
TGTGCCAGCAGCTTGGTCCCCGGGGGGTTGGACTGTGGCTACACCTTC CASSLVPGGLDCGYTF TRBJ1-2 few . TRBV5-5 16
TGCAGTGCCCGGACTAGTGTGGTCCCCTACGAGCAGTACTTC CSARTSVVPYEQYF TRBJ2-7 many TRBD2 TRBV20-1 14
TGTGCCAGCAGCTTGTCCCAGCGGGAGACCCAGTACTTC CASSLSQRETQYF TRBJ2-5 few . TRBV5-6 13
TGCAGCGTAGGACTAGGTTCAGATACGCAGTATTTT CSVGLGSDTQYF TRBJ2-3 few TRBD2 TRBV29-1 12
TGTGCCAGCAGTACAAGACAGGGAAAGTACTACGGCTACACCTTC CASSTRQGKYYGYTF TRBJ1-2 . TRBD1 TRBV3-1 15
TGTGCCAGCAGTTCCCGGCCCAACGAGCAGTACTTC CASSSRPNEQYF TRBJ2-7 many . TRBV28 12
TGTGCCAGTAGTATAAAGGTCGACTCTGGAAACACCATATATTTT CASSIKVDSGNTIYF TRBJ1-3 many . TRBV19 15
TGCAGCGTCCCGTGGCGCGATACGCAGTATTTT CSVPWRDTQYF TRBJ2-3 few . TRBV29-1 11
TGCAGTGCGGAGCTAGCGACAGATACGCAGTGTTTT CSAELATDTQCF TRBJ2-3 . . TRBV20-1 12
TGTGCCAGCCGGGACAGGGAAGAGGACAATGAGACCCAGTACTTC CASRDREEDNETQYF TRBJ2-5 . TRBD1 TRBV6-1 15
TGTGCCAGCAGCCAATTTGGACAGGGGGCGAATCCCTATGACTACACCTTC CASSQFGQGANPYDYTF TRBJ1-2 . TRBD1 TRBV3-1 17
TGTGCCAGCAGTTTGGGGAGCGAGCAGTACTTC CASSLGSEQYF TRBJ2-7 many . TRBV12-3/TRBV12-4 11
TGCGCCAGCAGCCAAGTGGTGGGACTAGCATCGGGAGGGGCCTACGAGCAGTACTTC CASSQVVGLASGGAYEQYF TRBJ2-7 . TRBD2 TRBV4-1 19
TGTGCCAGCAGTTACACACCTACAGGGAGCGCAGATACGCAGTATTTT CASSYTPTGSADTQYF TRBJ2-3 many . TRBV6-2/TRBV6-3 16
TGCAGTGCTAGAGATCGAGTGGGATACAATGAGCAGTTCTTC CSARDRVGYNEQFF TRBJ2-1 once . TRBV20-1 14
TGTGCCAGCAGCCCGTCCGAGGGGTCGAGGTACTTC CASSPSEGSRYF TRBJ2-7 many . TRBV4-2 12
TGCGGTGCCACGGACAGGGTTTCGCCCCTCCACTTT CGATDRVSPLHF TRBJ1-6 . TRBD1 TRBV20-1 12
TGTGCCAGCTCACCACCCACAGGGCCTAACTATGGCTACACCTTC CASSPPTGPNYGYTF TRBJ1-2 many . TRBV18 15
TGCGCCAGCAGCTTGGTTATGGCGTACACCGGGGAGCTGTTCTTT CASSLVMAYTGELFF TRBJ2-2 . . TRBV5-1 15
TGCGCCAGCAGCCAACCTAACTCCTACAATGAGCAGTACTTC CASSQPNSYNEQYF TRBJ2-7 . . TRBV4-1 14
TGTGCCAGTTACTCCTTTATGAGGGGGAGCACAGATACGCAGTATTTT CASYSFMRGSTDTQYF TRBJ2-3 . . TRBV6-6 16
TGTGCCAGCAGCAAGGACACGTCCGGCTCGGGCGAGCAGTACTTC CASSKDTSGSGEQYF TRBJ2-7 many . TRBV7-2 15
TGTGCCAGCAGCCCGAGACAGGGGGAAAAACTGTTTTTT CASSPRQGEKLFF TRBJ1-4 many TRBD1 TRBV7-9 13
TGTGCCAGCAGCAGTGGACTAGCGGGAATTGACAATGAGCAGTTCTTC CASSSGLAGIDNEQFF TRBJ2-1 many TRBD2 TRBV7-9 16
TGTGCCTGGAGAAATACGGGGACTCATGGCTACACCTTC CAWRNTGTHGYTF TRBJ1-2 . . TRBV30 13
TGCAGTGCCGATACCGCGACAGGGGGCGTCATCTATGGCTACACCTTC CSADTATGGVIYGYTF TRBJ1-2 once TRBD1 TRBV20-1 16
TGTGCCAGCAGTAAGACAGGGGGAATGAACACTGAAGCTTTCTTT CASSKTGGMNTEAFF TRBJ1-1 many TRBD1 TRBV9 15
TGCGCCAGCAGCTCTTCCGGGACAATAATAGAAGATACGCAGTATTTT CASSSSGTIIEDTQYF TRBJ2-3 many . TRBV5-1 16
TGCGACAGCAGCTGGGACAGTTTGAAGATTGAAGCTTTCTTT CDSSWDSLKIEAFF TRBJ1-1 . TRBD1 TRBV5-1 14
TGTGCCAGCTCACCATTCGCCAAGGATAATGAAAAACTGTTTTTT CASSPFAKDNEKLFF TRBJ1-4 many . TRBV18 15
TGTGCCAGCAGCTCCTGGGTAGCGGGGAGCCAAGAGACCCAGTACTTC CASSSWVAGSQETQYF TRBJ2-5 many TRBD2 TRBV7-8 16
TGTGCCAGCAGTTTCGATCCTACAGGGGGGTACGAGCAGTACTTC CASSFDPTGGYEQYF TRBJ2-7 . TRBD1 TRBV27 15
TGTGCCAGCAGCCCCCGAGAGTACAGGGATCTGAGGCAGCCCCAGCATTTT CASSPREYRDLRQPQHF TRBJ1-5 few . TRBV12-3/TRBV12-4 17
TGTGCCAGCAAGACGACTGCGTTGTGGAGCAAAAACATTCAGTACTTC CASKTTALWSKNIQYF TRBJ2-4 many . TRBV2 16
TGTGCCAGCACCCCCAGGTCTAACGGGTACTACGAGCAGTACTTC CASTPRSNGYYEQYF TRBJ2-7 many . TRBV28 15
TGTGCCAGCAGTTACAATCCAGTCTTAGGAAACACCATATATTTT CASSYNPVLGNTIYF TRBJ1-3 many . TRBV6-6 15
TGTGCCAGCAGCGTTGTAGCGGGAGTTCCCACAGATACGCAGTATTTT CASSVVAGVPTDTQYF TRBJ2-3 . TRBD2 TRBV9 16
TGTGCCAGCAGTTCCGCGGGGGCCAAAGCTTTCTTT CASSSAGAKAFF TRBJ1-1 once . TRBV28 12
TGCGCCAGCAGCTTTGACGGGGGCACTGAAGCTTTCTTT CASSFDGGTEAFF TRBJ1-1 many . TRBV5-1 13
TGTGCCAGCGGGAGGATCTCATACAATGAGCAGTTCTTC CASGRISYNEQFF TRBJ2-1 many . TRBV4-2 13
TGTGCCAGCAGTGAAATAGATTACGGGGAGCTGTTTTTT CASSEIDYGELFF TRBJ2-2 many . TRBV6-1 13
TGTGCCAGCTCAGCGGACAGATCTGGCAATCAGCCCCAGCATTTT CASSADRSGNQPQHF TRBJ1-5 many . TRBV18 15
TGTGCCAGCAGTTTAGGAAACACCTGGGTGGGACTCAACACCGGGGAGCTGTTTTTT CASSLGNTWVGLNTGELFF TRBJ2-2 many . TRBV6-1 19
TGCGCCAGCAGCTTGCGACAGACCACGATGTACGAGCAGTACTTC CASSLRQTTMYEQYF TRBJ2-7 many . TRBV5-1 15
TGTGACAGCAGCCCGCCAGCCGGGGGTAACACTGAAGCTTTCTTT CDSSPPAGGNTEAFF TRBJ1-1 . . TRBV28 15
TGTGCCAGCTCACCATGGCTAGCGGACAACACCGGGGAGCTGTTTTTT CASSPWLADNTGELFF TRBJ2-2 many TRBD2 TRBV18 16
TGCAGTGCTAGAGGAGGAGGGGTGTCTGGAAACACCATATATTTT CSARGGGVSGNTIYF TRBJ1-3 . . TRBV20-1 15